This T cell receptor beta chain was observed in a study of shared clonotypes between healthy human individuals. Generated by immunoSEQ multiplex PCR, the TCRdb table keeps only in-frame clones and is missing some. The table shows some 500,000 clones, with roughly 95% occurring only once. Naive CD45RA+ and memory CD45RA-negative subsets were split from CD4+ cells. Broader study findings: The authors sampled blood alone, and tissue repertoires likely differ. The genetic and exposure-history diversity represented was limited by few donors.

Per the germline V gene, CDR1 is ENHRY and CDR2 is SYGVKD. The CDR3 loop spans 16 amino acids. Trimming took off 6 bases at V and 4 bases at J, with 22 bases between the two ends. As regards this clone: Its antigen is undetermined.

Sequenced material: naive CD4+ T cells sorted from blood. Subset noted: CD45RA+ positively selected. This TCR derives from a woman in her thirties in good health. The chain carries TRBV10-3 and TRBJ2-7; D remains unclear. The CDR3 sequence is CAIRGHNDAIRYEQYF. Here the CDR3 DNA reads TGTGCCATCAGAGGGCACAACGATGCTATCAGATACGAGCAGTACTTC.